One sample yielded the 5 T cell receptor beta chains listed below, sequenced in a study of Ad26.COV2.S vaccination and SARS-CoV-2 variants. Sequenced by immunoSEQ multiplex PCR; TCRdb stores in-frame clones only, minus some. Of approximately 410,000 clones in the sample, 88% were seen once. Treatment reported: approximately 18 received Ad26.COV2.S at low or high dose, single or two shots; 5 received placebo; per-sample allocation not given. The investigators took samples on day 63 after the first vaccine or placebo injection. This material consisted of peripheral blood, taken in a trial of Ad26.COV2.S vaccine versus placebo. These receptors came from a person aged 18 to 59 who received the Ad26.COV2.S COVID-19 vaccine or a placebo.

The count of this clone is one. The V and J genes are TRBV11-3 and TRBJ2-2, with TRBD1 matching 7 bases. CDR1 is SGHNT and CDR2 is YENEEA in the germline V gene. This CDR3 spans 17 amino acids. Trimming took 1 base from V and 4 from J; bases not matched to a gene: 9. CDR3 amino acids: CASSLGYRGKGTGELFF. The DNA for the CDR3 is TGTGCCAGCAGCTTAGGTTACAGGGGCAAAGGCACCGGGGAGCTGTTTTTT.

This rearrangement joins TRBV5-1 to TRBJ2-5, with D perhaps TRBD2 (6 bases). Trimming left V 3 bases short and J 4 bases short, with 16 bases between. Germline CDR1 is SGHRS and CDR2 is YFSETQ. The CDR3 has 15 amino acids. The CDR3 DNA reads as TGCGCCAGCAGCTATGGGCCCGGGGGTCCAGAGACCCAGTACTTC. This translates into CASSYGPGGPETQYF. Full variable domain (remainder filled in from reference TRBV5-1 and TRBJ2-5): KAGVTQTPRYLIKTRGQQVTLSCSPISGHRSVSWYQQTPGQGLQFLFEYFSETQRNKGNFPGRFSGRQFSNSRSEMNVSTLELGDSALYLCASSYGPGGPETQYFGPGTRLLVL.

This clone was found a few times. J is TRBJ2-1 and V is TRBV6-4; either TRBD1 or TRBD2 may supply D (5 bases each). This CDR3 has 15 amino acids. Germline V lookup: CDR1 MRHNA, CDR2 SNTAGT. Trimming stripped 2 bases from V and 6 bases from J, with 14 bases between. In DNA, the CDR3 is TGTGCCAGCAGTGACGGTCAGGGCGGAGGCAATGAGCAGTTCTTC. This gives the protein CASSDGQGGGNEQFF.

The chain carries TRBV7-3 and TRBJ2-3, with D unresolved. The CDR3 has 14 residues. Germline assignment: CDR1 SGHTA and CDR2 FQGTGA. Between the trimmed V and J ends, which lost 2 bases and 4 bases, there was a span of 10 bases. The CDR3 region has the DNA TGTGCCAGCAGCTTACGTAGCTACCCAGATACGCAGTATTTT. Protein sequence: CASSLRSYPDTQYF.

The V and J genes are TRBV19 and TRBJ2-3, with 8 bases fitting TRBD2. Losses at the gene ends were 10 bases for V and 5 bases for J; bases not matched to a gene: 17. There are 16 residues in the CDR3. The germline V gene has CDR1 LNHDA and CDR2 SQIVND (reference sequence). This CDR3 is CATSPRGGGSQDTQYF. The DNA of the CDR3 is TGTGCCACCTCACCCCGGGGCGGGGGGAGTCAAGATACGCAGTATTTT.